Below are 25 T cell receptor beta chains sequenced from a single sample in a study of T cell responses to AZD1222 COVID-19 vaccine. TCRdb's table, derived via immunoSEQ multiplex PCR, lists solely in-frame clones and lacks some. The table has 130,000 to 150,000 clones, over 80% seen once. Here the sequenced sample was peripheral blood, taken on day 0 of MenACWY control vaccination. These receptors came from an adult in good health.

V is TRBV20-1 and J is TRBJ1-5, with 7 bases identical to TRBD1. This CDR3 region has 14 residues. Germline V gene data show CDR1 as DFQATT and CDR2 as SNEGSKA (reference sequence). Trimming took 3 bases from V and 9 from J; bases not matched to a gene: 11. The CDR3 reads CSASPRGGGRPQHF. The DNA for the CDR3 is TGCAGTGCTAGTCCCAGGGGGGGCGGACGGCCCCAGCATTTT.

The rearrangement joins TRBV2 to TRBJ1-5; unclear D gene. Looked up from germline, CDR1 is SNHLY and CDR2 is FYNNEI. V was cut by 6 bases and J by 6 bases, with 12 bases left in between. The CDR3 runs 13 residues. The CDR3 nucleotides are TGTGCCAGCAGCGAGATGAGAGTTCAGCCCCAGCATTTT. Its translation is CASSEMRVQPQHF.

V and J are TRBV6-5 and TRBJ1-1; D is unclear. Between the trimmed V and J ends, which lost 8 bases and 0 bases, there was a span of 13 bases. CDR1 and CDR2 from the germline V gene are MNHEY and SVGAGI. The CDR3 extends over 14 amino acids. This chain's CDR3 is CASVPGRLNTEAFF. CDR3 DNA: TGTGCCAGCGTGCCAGGCCGTTTGAACACTGAAGCTTTCTTT.

The gene calls are TRBV7-9 and TRBJ1-1; the D gene is possibly TRBD1 (6 bases). Looked up from germline, CDR1 is SEHNR and CDR2 is FQNEAQ (reference sequence). This CDR3 is built from 15 residues. The germline V and J ends were trimmed by 3 bases and 1 base, with 12 bases remaining between them. DNA for the CDR3: TGTGCCAGCAGCTTGGGGGGCAATGGGAACACTGAAGCTTTCTTT. Its protein is CASSLGGNGNTEAFF.

The genes are TRBV10-2 and TRBJ2-7; possible D gene TRBD1, 6 bases. This CDR3 has 11 residues. Trimming removed 9 bases from V and 3 bases from J, with 9 bases in between. Germline loops: CDR1 WSHSY, CDR2 SAAADI. The CDR3: CASLQGYEQYF. CDR3 coding DNA: TGCGCCAGTTTACAGGGCTACGAGCAGTACTTC.

The chain uses TRBV28 and TRBJ1-5; 7 nucleotides agree with TRBD1. Germline assignment: CDR1 MDHEN and CDR2 SYDVKM. This CDR3 spans 16 amino acids. Germline trimming cut 4 bases from V and 1 base from J; bases unmatched to any gene: 7. The CDR3 DNA follows: TGTGCCAGCAGTTCAGTCGGACAGGAGAGCAATCAGCCCCAGCATTTT. Translating it yields CASSSVGQESNQPQHF.

CDR3 sequence: CARSWTGTVSYEQYF. In DNA form, the CDR3 reads TGTGCCAGAAGCTGGACAGGGACAGTCTCCTACGAGCAGTACTTC. The V gene is TRBV5-3, the J gene TRBJ2-7, with 8 nucleotides matching TRBD1. TRBV5-3 is assigned to the ORF class and has an uncertain function. The V and J ends lost 3 bases and 0 bases, in that order; junction bases with no gene match: 5. CDR3 size: 15 residues.

This clone was seen only once. The V and J genes are TRBV7-8 and TRBJ1-5; 9 nucleotides line up with TRBD1. Germline V gene lookup returns CDR1 SGHVS and CDR2 FQNEAQ. The junction had 8 bases not matched to a gene; V was cut back by 5 bases and J by 6 bases. The CDR3 runs 15 residues. CDR3 DNA sequence: TGTGCCAGCAGCCCCGGACAGGGGTTGGGTCAGCCCCAGCATTTT. The encoded protein is CASSPGQGLGQPQHF.

V gene TRBV6-5 combines with J gene TRBJ1-4; possible D gene TRBD1, 5 bases. V dropped 6 bases and J dropped 10 bases, with 18 bases sitting between them. Germline loops: CDR1 MNHEY, CDR2 SVGAGI. This CDR3 has 14 residues. In DNA form, the CDR3 reads TGTGCCAGCAGCCCGAGGCAGGGAGGTGGAAAACTGTTTTTT. Protein sequence: CASSPRQGGGKLFF.

The chain carries TRBV27 and TRBJ1-2; 7 nucleotides line up with TRBD1. The V gene's germline CDR1 is MNHEY and CDR2 SMNVEV (reference sequence). J gave up 4 bases and V 6 bases, and 8 bases lay outside the gene matches. This CDR3 spans 14 amino acids. The CDR3 DNA reads as TGTGCCAGCAGCGGAGGGGGCAACCTCTATGGCTACACCTTC. Protein: CASSGGGNLYGYTF.

CDR3 coding DNA: TGTGCCAGTAGTCATCGGACAGGCTACGAGCAGTACTTC. It yields the protein CASSHRTGYEQYF. V gene TRBV19 combines with J gene TRBJ2-7, with 7 bases aligning to TRBD1. Germline V CDR1 and CDR2: LNHDA, SQIVND (reference sequence). The junction had 4 bases not matched to a gene; V was cut back by 5 bases and J by 3 bases. The CDR3 covers 13 residues.

The CDR3 region has the DNA TGTGCCACCAGTGAGCATTCCAGGGGTGAGCAGTTCTTC. Protein product: CATSEHSRGEQFF. V and J are TRBV24-1 and TRBJ2-1; possible D gene TRBD1, 6 bases. Germline V gene data show CDR1 as KGHDR and CDR2 as SFDVKD. The CDR3 has 13 amino acids. Trimming left V 4 bases short and J 9 bases short, with 12 bases between.

This clone was picked up one time. The identical CDR3 is also encoded by other nucleotide sequences in the sample. CDR3 DNA: TGTGCCAGCAGCTTGGGGCAGGGGGCCTACGAGCAGTACTTC. Translating gives CASSLGQGAYEQYF. This chain links TRBV5-6 with TRBJ2-7, with 7 bases identical to TRBD1. The germline V gene encodes CDR1 SGHDT and CDR2 YYEEEE. The CDR3 sequence is 14 residues long. V was clipped by 0 bases and J by 2 bases; unmatched bases: 2. Full variable domain (outside the CDR3, taken from reference TRBV5-6 and TRBJ2-7): DAGVTQSPTHLIKTRGQQVTLRCSPKSGHDTVSWYQQALGQGPQFIFQYYEEEERQRGNFPDRFSGHQFPNYSSELNVNALLLGDSALYLCASSLGQGAYEQYFGPGTRLTVT.

V usage is TRBV19 and J usage is TRBJ1-5, with D perhaps matching TRBD1 (5 bases). This CDR3 is built from 13 residues. Germline CDR1 reads LNHDA; CDR2 reads SQIVND (reference sequence). V was trimmed by 10 bases and J by 7 bases, leaving 17 bases between them. DNA for the CDR3: TGTGCCACCTCCTACTCGGGGCGCCAGCCCCAGCATTTT. Translated, it gives CATSYSGRQPQHF.

This sequence joins TRBV2 and TRBJ1-1, with a tentative D call TRBD1 (5 bases). Germline values: CDR1 SNHLY, CDR2 FYNNEI. The CDR3 loop spans 14 amino acids. The ends were cut back, 6 bases at V and 1 base at J, with 12 bases in the middle. The CDR3 here is CASRTRGRNTEAFF. CDR3 nucleotides: TGTGCCAGCAGAACAAGGGGTCGGAACACTGAAGCTTTCTTT.

This clone was seen many times. This rearrangement joins TRBV19 to TRBJ1-5, with D perhaps TRBD1 (5 bases). Deletions cut 7 bases from V and 4 bases from J, with 14 bases between. The CDR3 loop spans 14 amino acids. Germline V gene lookup returns CDR1 LNHDA and CDR2 SQIVND (reference sequence). CDR3 sequence (DNA): TGTGCCAGTAACAGGCCATTCCCTAATCAGCCCCAGCATTTT. Protein: CASNRPFPNQPQHF.

The gene calls are TRBV27 and TRBJ1-6; D call uncertain. This CDR3 contains 16 residues. The V gene's germline CDR1 is MNHEY and CDR2 SMNVEV (reference sequence). V lost 6 bases to trimming and J lost 0 bases, with 12 bases between them. DNA of the CDR3: TGTGCCAGCAGGGAGCAGGTTAGCTCCTATAATTCACCCCTCCACTTT. Translation gives CASREQVSSYNSPLHF.

CDR3 nucleotides: TGCGCCAGCAGTTTTAGCGGGAGCTCGGGAGGGTCCCAGTACTTC. This encodes CASSFSGSSGGSQYF. The V and J genes are TRBV10-2 and TRBJ2-5; 9 bases are a match to TRBD2. With 5 bases clipped from V and 9 bases from J, the junction kept 13 bases outside the gene matches. Germline-derived CDR1 and CDR2 are WSHSY and SAAADI. The CDR3 length is 15 residues.

Only a few counts were recorded for this clone. The chain has TRBV12-3 or TRBV12-4 and TRBJ1-2; TRBD1 might be the D (6 bases). The CDR3 totals 13 residues. Trimming removed 5 bases at V and 1 base at J, with 8 bases between. For the CDR3, the DNA is TGTGCCAGCAGTCTACAGGGTAACTATGGCTACACCTTC. Protein product: CASSLQGNYGYTF.

The chain couples TRBV27 to TRBJ2-3, with 13 nucleotides matching TRBD2. CDR1 is MNHEY, CDR2 SMNVEV, per germline (reference sequence). This CDR3 has 17 amino acids. V dropped 8 bases and J dropped 4; count of bases not matched to a gene: 12. CDR3 protein: CASRPLAGGPRADTQYF. DNA for the CDR3: TGTGCCAGCCGACCACTAGCGGGAGGGCCTCGGGCAGATACGCAGTATTTT.

The chain has TRBV29-1 and TRBJ2-7; D is perhaps TRBD1 or TRBD2 (5 bases each). The CDR3 is 13 residues long. In germline, CDR1 is SQVTM, CDR2 ANQGSEA. V was cut by 7 bases and J by 1 base, with 14 bases left in between. CDR3 nucleotide sequence: TGCAGCGGCCGTGGGGGTGAGTCCTACGAGCAGTACTTC. This translates into CSGRGGESYEQYF.

The chain carries TRBV7-2 and TRBJ2-7; D might be TRBD1 (6 bases). The V end was cut by 2 bases, the J end by 1 base, with 12 bases between. Germline CDR1 reads SGHTA; CDR2 reads FQGNSA. The CDR3 runs to 15 residues. The CDR3 sequence is CASSLLGQSSYEQYF. The CDR3, as DNA: TGTGCCAGCAGCTTATTAGGACAGTCGTCCTACGAGCAGTACTTC.

The chain is built from TRBV10-1 and TRBJ2-4; 9 bases align to TRBD2. V lost 0 bases, J lost 6 bases, and 3 bases stayed unmatched. CDR1 and CDR2 from the germline V gene are WNHNN and SYGVQD (reference sequence). The CDR3 spans 15 residues. For the CDR3, the DNA is TGCGCCAGCAGTGAGTCGAGTAGCGGGAGAAACATTCAGTACTTC. Amino acid sequence: CASSESSSGRNIQYF.

In DNA form, the CDR3 reads TGTGCCAGCATCAGGTTCACAGGGAATCAGCCCCAGCATTTT. It specifies CASIRFTGNQPQHF. The rearrangement uses TRBV5-8 and TRBJ1-5; maybe TRBD1 (6 bases). From germline, CDR1 is SGHTS and CDR2 YDEGEE. The CDR3 consists of 14 residues. V gave up 6 bases and J gave up 4 bases, with 14 bases separating them.

The chain has TRBV5-4 and TRBJ1-1, with D possibly TRBD1 on 6 matching bases. Trimming took off 5 bases at V and 0 bases at J, with 11 bases between the two ends. The CDR3 is made up of 14 amino acids. CDR1 and CDR2 (germline): SGHNT, YYREEE (reference sequence). CDR3: CASRTGTLNTEAFF. The DNA of the CDR3 is TGTGCCAGCAGGACCGGGACACTGAACACTGAAGCTTTCTTT.